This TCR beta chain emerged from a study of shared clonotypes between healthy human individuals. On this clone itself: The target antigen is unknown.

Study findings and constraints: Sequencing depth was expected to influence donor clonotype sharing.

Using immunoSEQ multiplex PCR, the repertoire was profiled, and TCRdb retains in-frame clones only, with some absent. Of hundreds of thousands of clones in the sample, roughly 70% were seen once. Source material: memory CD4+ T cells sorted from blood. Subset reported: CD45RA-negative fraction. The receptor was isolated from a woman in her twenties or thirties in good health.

CDR3 protein: CASSQAELYNEQFF. CDR3 in DNA: TGTGCCAGCAGCCAGGCCGAACTGTACAATGAGCAGTTCTTC. V gene TRBV7-8 combines with J gene TRBJ2-1; no firm D call. In germline, CDR1 is SGHVS, CDR2 FQNEAQ. The CDR3 is made up of 14 amino acids. Trimming took 5 bases from V and 4 from J, leaving 12 bases between them.